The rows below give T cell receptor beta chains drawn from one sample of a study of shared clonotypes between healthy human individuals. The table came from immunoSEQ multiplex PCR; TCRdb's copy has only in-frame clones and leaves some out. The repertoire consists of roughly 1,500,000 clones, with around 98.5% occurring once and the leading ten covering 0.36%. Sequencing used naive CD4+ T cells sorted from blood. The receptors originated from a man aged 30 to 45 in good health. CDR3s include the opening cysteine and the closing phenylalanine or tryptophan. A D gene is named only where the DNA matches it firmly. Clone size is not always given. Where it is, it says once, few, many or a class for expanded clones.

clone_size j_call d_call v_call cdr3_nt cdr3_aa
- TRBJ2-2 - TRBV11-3 TGTGCCAGCAGCCCCGCAAAGATAGGGACCGGGGAGCTGTTTTTT CASSPAKIGTGELFF
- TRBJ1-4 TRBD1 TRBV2 TGTGCCAGCAGCCGGGACAGGGTGAATGAAAAACTGTTTTTT CASSRDRVNEKLFF
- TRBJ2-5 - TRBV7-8 TGTGCCAGCAGCTTAGGGCCAGGGGTGGAGACCCAGTACTTC CASSLGPGVETQYF
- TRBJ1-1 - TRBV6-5 TGTGCCAGCAGATCCGGGGGTAGCACTGAAGCTTTCTTT CASRSGGSTEAFF
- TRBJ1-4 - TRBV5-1 TGCGCCAGCGCCCCCGGGGATAATGAAAAACTGTTTTTT CASAPGDNEKLFF
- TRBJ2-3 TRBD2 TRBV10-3 TGTGCCATCAGTGGAATAGGACTAGCGCGCACAGATACGCAGTATTTT CAISGIGLARTDTQYF
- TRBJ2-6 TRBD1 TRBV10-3 TGTGCCATCAGCAAGGGGGTAAGGGACAGACAAAGCCATTACGTCCTGACTTTC CAISKGVRDRQSHYVLTF
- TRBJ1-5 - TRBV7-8 TGTGCCAGCAGCTTCAACCTAGCCCGAGAGGGATTGAGCAATCAGCCCCAGCATTTT CASSFNLAREGLSNQPQHF
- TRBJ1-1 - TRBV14 TGTGCCAGCAGTATAGGGCCGAACACTGAAGCTTTCTTT CASSIGPNTEAFF
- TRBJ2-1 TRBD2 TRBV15 TGTGCCACCAGCAGCGGACTAGCACTCAATAGGGCCAATGAGCAGTTCTTC CATSSGLALNRANEQFF
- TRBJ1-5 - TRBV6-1 TGTGCCAGCAGTGATCGAGGGGGAATTCAGCCCCAGCATTTT CASSDRGGIQPQHF
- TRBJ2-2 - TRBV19 TGTGCCAGTAGTGCTACCGGGGAGCTGTTTTTT CASSATGELFF
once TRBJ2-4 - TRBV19 TGTGCCAGTAGTCCCCGAGAGGTTACGGCCAAAAACATTCAGTACTTC CASSPREVTAKNIQYF
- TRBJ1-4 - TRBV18 TGTGCCAGCTCACGGGGGCAGGCCTCAACTAATGAAAAACTGTTTTTT CASSRGQASTNEKLFF
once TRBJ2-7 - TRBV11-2 TGTGCCAGCAGCTTAGGTATTTCCTACGAGCAGTACTTC CASSLGISYEQYF
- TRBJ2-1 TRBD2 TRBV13 TGTGCCAGCAGCCCGCAGACTAGCGGGAGAGGGCATGAGCAGTTCTTC CASSPQTSGRGHEQFF
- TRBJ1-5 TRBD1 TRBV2 TGTGCCAGCAGCCCAGGGACAGGGGGACAGCCCCAGCATTTT CASSPGTGGQPQHF
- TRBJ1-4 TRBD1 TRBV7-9 TGTGCCAGCAGCTCGACAGGGGAGGGTGAAAAACTGTTTTTT CASSSTGEGEKLFF
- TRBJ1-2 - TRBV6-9 TGTGCCACAAAATGGCAGGACCTAGCTAACTATGGCTACACCTTC CATKWQDLANYGYTF
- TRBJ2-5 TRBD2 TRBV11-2 TGTGCCAGCAGCCAGAGAGGCGGACTAGCGGGAATACGAGAGACCCAGTACTTC CASSQRGGLAGIRETQYF
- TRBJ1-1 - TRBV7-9 TGTGCCAGCAGCTTAGTGGGGTCTAGTCCAGGACTAGCTTTCTTT CASSLVGSSPGLAFF
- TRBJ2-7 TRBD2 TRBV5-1 TGCGCCAGCAGCTTGGGAGCGGGAGCCTACGAGCAGTACTTC CASSLGAGAYEQYF
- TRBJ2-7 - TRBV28 TGTGCCAGCAGTCACGTAGAGACGGGCTCCTACGAGCAGTACTTC CASSHVETGSYEQYF
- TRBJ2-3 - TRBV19 TGTGCCAGTAGCTGGGAGGGGGCAGATACGCAGTATTTT CASSWEGADTQYF
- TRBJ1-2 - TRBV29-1 TGCAGCGTTGGTGCGGGGGGCATTTTAGGCTACACCTTC CSVGAGGILGYTF
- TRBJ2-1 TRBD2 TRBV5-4 TGTGCCAGCAGCTTGGGCGGGAGATACAATGAGCAGTTCTTC CASSLGGRYNEQFF
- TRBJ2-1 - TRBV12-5 TGTGCTAGTGGGGGCCGGGACAATGAGCAGTTCTTC CASGGRDNEQFF
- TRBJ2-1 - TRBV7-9 TGTGCCAGCAGCTGGCAATTGGAGCAGTTCTTC CASSWQLEQFF
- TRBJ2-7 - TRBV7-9 TGTGCCAGCAGCTTAACGGGTTACGAGCAGTACTTC CASSLTGYEQYF
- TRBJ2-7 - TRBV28 TGTGCCAGCAGTTCGATCTACGAGCAGTACTTC CASSSIYEQYF
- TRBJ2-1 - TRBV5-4 TGTGCCAGCAGCCAGGTTCGACCCTACAATGAGCAGTTCTTC CASSQVRPYNEQFF
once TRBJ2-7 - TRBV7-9 TGTGCCAGCAGCACAGGGAGCTCCTACGAGCAGTACTTC CASSTGSSYEQYF
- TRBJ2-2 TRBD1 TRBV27 TGTGCCAGCAGTTTTAGGGACAGGGGGCGAACCGGGGAGCTGTTTTTT CASSFRDRGRTGELFF
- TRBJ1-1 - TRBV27 TGTGCCAGCAGTTTCGACCCGGGAGGGAGGACTGAAGCTTTCTTT CASSFDPGGRTEAFF
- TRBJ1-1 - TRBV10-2 TGCGCCAGCTCTGATCTGAACACTGAAGCTTTCTTT CASSDLNTEAFF
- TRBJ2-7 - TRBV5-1 TGCGCCAGCACGGAGGGGTCACCCTACGAGCAGTACTTC CASTEGSPYEQYF
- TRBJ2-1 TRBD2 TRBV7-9 TGTGCCAGCAGCTCCGACTGGGGACTAGGGCGCAATGAGCAGTTCTTC CASSSDWGLGRNEQFF
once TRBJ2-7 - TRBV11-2 TGTGCCAGCAGCTTAGGACAGTATCCTACGACATCCTACGAGCAGTACTTC CASSLGQYPTTSYEQYF
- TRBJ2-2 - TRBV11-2 TGTGCCAGCAGCTTACTAGCAGCGAACACCGGGGAGCTGTTTTTT CASSLLAANTGELFF
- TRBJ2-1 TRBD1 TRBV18 TGTGCCAGCTCCCGAAGCGGGACAGGGACGAACAATGAGCAGTTCTTC CASSRSGTGTNNEQFF
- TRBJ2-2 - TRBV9 TGTGCCAGCAGCGTAGGCAATAGCGGAAGAGGAGGCGCCGGGGAGCTGTTTTTT CASSVGNSGRGGAGELFF
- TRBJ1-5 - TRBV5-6 TGTGCCAGCAGCTTGGGCAGGAACAATCAGCCCCAGCATTTT CASSLGRNNQPQHF
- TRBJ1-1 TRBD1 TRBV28 TGTGCCAGCAGTTCCGGGACAGGGAGCACTGAAGCTTTCTTT CASSSGTGSTEAFF
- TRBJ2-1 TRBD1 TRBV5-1 TGCGCCAGCATGCGACAGGGAAGTCATGAGCAGTTCTTC CASMRQGSHEQFF
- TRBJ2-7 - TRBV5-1 TGCGCCAGCAGCTTAAAACAGGGTCCGAAACAAGACTACGAGCAGTACTTC CASSLKQGPKQDYEQYF
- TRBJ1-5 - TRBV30 TGTGCCTGGAGTGCCCGGGACGGTCAGCCCCAGCATTTT CAWSARDGQPQHF
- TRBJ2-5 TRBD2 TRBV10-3 TGTGCCATCAGCGGGGGACTAGCGGCCTCGGAGACCCAGTACTTC CAISGGLAASETQYF
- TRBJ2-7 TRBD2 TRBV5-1 TGCGCCAGCACTCCTGGGACTAGCGGGACCGAGCAGTACTTC CASTPGTSGTEQYF
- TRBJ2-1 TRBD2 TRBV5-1 TGCGCCAGCAGCTTGGATCTAGCGGGAGTTTTGGGCAATGAGCAGTTCTTC CASSLDLAGVLGNEQFF
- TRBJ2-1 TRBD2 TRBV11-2 TGTGCCAGCAGCTTTAGGATGCAGGGCGGGGGTACCTACAATGAGCAGTTCTTC CASSFRMQGGGTYNEQFF
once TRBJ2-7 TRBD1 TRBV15 TGTGCCACCAGCCGGGCAGGGGGCGGGTACGAGCAGTACTTC CATSRAGGGYEQYF
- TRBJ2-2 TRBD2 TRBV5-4 TGTGCCAGCAGCTTAATTAGCGGGAGTATCACCGGGGAGCTGTTTTTT CASSLISGSITGELFF